The 5 T cell receptor beta chains given below trace back to one sample, sequenced in a study of shared clonotypes between healthy human individuals. CD45RO-negative cells were positively selected for CCR7, leaving out terminally differentiated effector memory CD45RA+ cells. Assay: immunoSEQ multiplex PCR; the TCRdb copy retains only in-frame clones and omits some. The table has around 2.1 million clones, about 93% seen once. The specimen was naive CD8+ T cells from PBMCs. The receptor set was obtained from a man younger than 30 in good health. Some clones in this sample may be carry-over from other donors' samples.

The chain links TRBV6-4 to TRBJ2-1, with 11 bases identical to TRBD2. V shed 3 bases, J shed 8 bases, and the junction held 6 bases outside the gene matches. CDR3 length: 15 amino acids. Germline V gene lookup returns CDR1 MRHNA and CDR2 SNTAGT. The CDR3 DNA follows: TGTGCCAGCAGTGAGGGGGTAGCGGGAGGGTATGAGCAGTTCTTC. This sequence encodes CASSEGVAGGYEQFF.

CDR3 DNA sequence: TGTGCCAGCAGCTCCAACCCGTACTCCTACAATGAGCAGTTCTTC. Residues: CASSSNPYSYNEQFF. The gene calls are TRBV7-3 and TRBJ2-1, with D unclear. This CDR3 has 15 amino acids. CDR1 and CDR2 from the germline V gene are SGHTA and FQGTGA. V was shortened by 4 bases and J by 0 bases, with 10 bases between the two germline ends.

The chain combines TRBV4-1 with TRBJ1-1, with D tentatively TRBD1 (6 bases). The CDR3 consists of 12 residues. The V end was cut by 7 bases, the J end by 7 bases, with 13 bases between. Germline V gene data show CDR1 as MGHRA and CDR2 as YSYEKL. The CDR3 here is CASTEGGLEAFF. The CDR3 bases are TGCGCCAGCACCGAGGGGGGCCTTGAAGCTTTCTTT.

Of note for this clone: Other DNA sequences in this specimen translate into the identical CDR3. The chain uses TRBV7-9 and TRBJ2-7; no clear D gene. The germline V gene has CDR1 SEHNR and CDR2 FQNEAQ (reference sequence). The V gene lost 5 bases and the J gene lost 3 bases, with 5 bases spanning the gap. There are 11 residues in the CDR3. In nucleotides, the CDR3 is TGTGCCAGCAGCGCCGACTACGAGCAGTACTTC. Its protein is CASSADYEQYF.

The chain carries TRBV7-8 and TRBJ2-1; the match to TRBD1 covers 8 bases. This CDR3 is built from 14 residues. Germline CDR1 is SGHVS and CDR2 is FQNEAQ. V lost 7 bases and J lost 8; bases outside the gene matches: 10. DNA for the CDR3: TGTGCCAGCAATACCCCGGGACAGGACGATGAGCAGTTCTTC. This gives the protein CASNTPGQDDEQFF.